A single sample gave rise to the 2 T cell receptor beta chains below, sequenced in a study of blood T cells in healthy people across ages. The use of a sample-barcoded 5' primer and a J-beta primer mix characterized a second PCR of roughly 6 to 11 cycles. TCRdb called the 5' RACE reads again in MiXCR, with one record for every CDR3 protein. The sample holds a few hundred thousand distinct CDR3 sequences; approximately 30% are singletons and the top ten take under 20%. The specimen was blood. The receptors originated from a woman aged 70-85 years in good health.

The V call is TRBV7-2, the J call TRBJ1-5; D not resolved. CDR3 length equals 13 residues. V lost 4 bases and J 7 bases, leaving 11 bases between the germline ends. Germline V gives CDR1 SGHTA, CDR2 FQGNSA. Written as DNA, the CDR3 is TGTGCCAGCAGCTCACACGGTCGACAGCCCCAGCATTTT. Amino acid sequence: CASSSHGRQPQHF. Complete variable domain (other parts from reference TRBV7-2 and TRBJ1-5): GAGVSQSPSNKVTEKGKDVELRCDPISGHTALYWYRQSLGQGLEFLIYFQGNSAPDKSGLPSDRFSAERTGGSVSTLTIQRTQQEDSAVYLCASSSHGRQPQHFGDGTRLSIL.

The genes are TRBV2 and TRBJ1-1; D is ambiguous. The CDR3 covers 13 residues. Germline-derived CDR1 and CDR2 are SNHLY and FYNNEI. With 6 bases removed from V and 0 bases from J, the gap between germline ends came to 8 bases. The CDR3 sequence: CASSENMNTEAFF. The CDR3 region has the DNA TGTGCCAGCAGCGAAAATATGAACACTGAAGCTTTCTTT.